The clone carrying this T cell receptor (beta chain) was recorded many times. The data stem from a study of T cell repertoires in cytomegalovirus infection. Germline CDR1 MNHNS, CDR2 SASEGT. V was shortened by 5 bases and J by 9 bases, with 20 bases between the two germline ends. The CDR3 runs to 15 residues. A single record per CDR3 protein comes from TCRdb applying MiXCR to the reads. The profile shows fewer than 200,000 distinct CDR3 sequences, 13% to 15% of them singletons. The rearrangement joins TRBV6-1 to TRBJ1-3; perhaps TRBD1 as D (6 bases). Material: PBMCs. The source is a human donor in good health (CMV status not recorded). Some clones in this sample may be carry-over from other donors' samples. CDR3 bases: TGTGCCAGCAGTCGAACCGGGACAAGAAGTGGCACCATATATTTT. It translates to CASSRTGTRSGTIYF.